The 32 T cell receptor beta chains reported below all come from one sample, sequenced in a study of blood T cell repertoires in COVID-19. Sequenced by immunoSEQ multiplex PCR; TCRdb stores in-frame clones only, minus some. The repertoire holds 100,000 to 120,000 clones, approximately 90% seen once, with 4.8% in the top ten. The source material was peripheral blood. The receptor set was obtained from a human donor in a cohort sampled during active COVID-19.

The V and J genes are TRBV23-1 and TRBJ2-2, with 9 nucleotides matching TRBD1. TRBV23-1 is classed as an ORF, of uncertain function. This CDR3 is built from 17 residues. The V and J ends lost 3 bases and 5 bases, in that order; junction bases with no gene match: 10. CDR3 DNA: TGCGCCAGCAGTCATCCGGGACAGGGTATGGGGACCGGGGAGCTGTTTTTT. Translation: CASSHPGQGMGTGELFF.

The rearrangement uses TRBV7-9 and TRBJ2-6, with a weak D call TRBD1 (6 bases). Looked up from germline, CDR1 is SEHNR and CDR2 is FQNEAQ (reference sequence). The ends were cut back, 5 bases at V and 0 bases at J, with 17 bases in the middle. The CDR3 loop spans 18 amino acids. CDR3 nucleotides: TGTGCCAGCAGCGGGACCGGGACACCTGCCTCTGGGGCCAACGTCCTGACTTTC. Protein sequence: CASSGTGTPASGANVLTF.

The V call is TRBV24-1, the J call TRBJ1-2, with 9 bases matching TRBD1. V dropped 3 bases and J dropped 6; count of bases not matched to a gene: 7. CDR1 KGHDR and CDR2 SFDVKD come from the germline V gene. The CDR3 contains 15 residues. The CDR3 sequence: CATSDPTGGRHGYTF. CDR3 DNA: TGTGCCACCAGTGATCCGACAGGGGGTAGACATGGCTACACCTTC.

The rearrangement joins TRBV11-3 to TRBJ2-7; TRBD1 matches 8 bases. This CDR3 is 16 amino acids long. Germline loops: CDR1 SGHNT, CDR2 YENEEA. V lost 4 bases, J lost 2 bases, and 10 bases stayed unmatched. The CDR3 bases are TGTGCCAGCAGCTCGAGGACAGGGCAGGGCGCCTACGAGCAGTACTTC. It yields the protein CASSSRTGQGAYEQYF. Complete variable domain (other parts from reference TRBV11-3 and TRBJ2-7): EAGVVQSPRYKIIEKKQPVAFWCNPISGHNTLYWYLQNLGQGPELLIRYENEEAVDDSQLPKDRFSAERLKGVDSTLKIQPAELGDSAVYLCASSSRTGQGAYEQYFGPGTRLTVT.

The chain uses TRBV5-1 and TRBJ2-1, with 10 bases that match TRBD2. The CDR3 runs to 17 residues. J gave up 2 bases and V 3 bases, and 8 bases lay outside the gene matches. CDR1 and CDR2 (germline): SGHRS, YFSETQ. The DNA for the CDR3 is TGCGCCAGCAGCTCTGGACTAGCGGCCCCCACCTACAATGAGCAGTTCTTC. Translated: CASSSGLAAPTYNEQFF. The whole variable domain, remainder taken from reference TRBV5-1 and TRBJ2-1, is KAGVTQTPRYLIKTRGQQVTLSCSPISGHRSVSWYQQTPGQGLQFLFEYFSETQRNKGNFPGRFSGRQFSNSRSEMNVSTLELGDSALYLCASSSGLAAPTYNEQFFGPGTRLTVL.

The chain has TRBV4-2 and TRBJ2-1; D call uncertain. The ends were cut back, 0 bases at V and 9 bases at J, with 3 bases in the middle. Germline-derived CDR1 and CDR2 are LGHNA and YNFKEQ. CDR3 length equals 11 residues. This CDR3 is CASSQDSEQFF. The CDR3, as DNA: TGTGCCAGCAGCCAAGACAGTGAGCAGTTCTTC.

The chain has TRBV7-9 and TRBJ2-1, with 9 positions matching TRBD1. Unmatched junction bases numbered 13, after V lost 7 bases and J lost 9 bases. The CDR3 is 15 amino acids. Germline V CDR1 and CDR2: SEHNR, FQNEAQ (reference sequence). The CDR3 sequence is CASTLSGQGPGEQFF. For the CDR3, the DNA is TGTGCCAGCACTCTTTCGGGACAGGGCCCCGGTGAGCAGTTCTTC.

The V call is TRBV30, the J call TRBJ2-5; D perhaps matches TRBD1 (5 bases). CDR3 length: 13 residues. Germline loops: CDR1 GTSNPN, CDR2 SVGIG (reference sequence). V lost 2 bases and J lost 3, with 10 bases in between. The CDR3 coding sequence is TGTGCCTGGAGTCTGGACATTGAAGAGACCCAGTACTTC. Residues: CAWSLDIEETQYF.

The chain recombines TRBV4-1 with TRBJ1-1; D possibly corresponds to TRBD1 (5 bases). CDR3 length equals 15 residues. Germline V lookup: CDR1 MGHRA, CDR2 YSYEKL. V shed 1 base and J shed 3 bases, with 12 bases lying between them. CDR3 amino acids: CASSQVVRVDTEAFF. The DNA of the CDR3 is TGCGCCAGCAGCCAAGTTGTCAGGGTGGACACTGAAGCTTTCTTT.

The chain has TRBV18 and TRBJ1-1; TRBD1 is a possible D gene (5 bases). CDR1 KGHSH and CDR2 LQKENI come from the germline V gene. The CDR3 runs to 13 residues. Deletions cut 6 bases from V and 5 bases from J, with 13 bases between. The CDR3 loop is CASSAGGETEAFF. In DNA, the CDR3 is TGTGCCAGCTCCGCCGGGGGTGAGACTGAAGCTTTCTTT.

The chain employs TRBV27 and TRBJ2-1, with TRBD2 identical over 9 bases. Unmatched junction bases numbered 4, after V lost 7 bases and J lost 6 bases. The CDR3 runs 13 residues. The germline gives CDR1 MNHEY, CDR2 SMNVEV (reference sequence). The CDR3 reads CASKRTSANEQFF. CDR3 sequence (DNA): TGTGCCAGCAAACGGACTAGCGCCAATGAGCAGTTCTTC.

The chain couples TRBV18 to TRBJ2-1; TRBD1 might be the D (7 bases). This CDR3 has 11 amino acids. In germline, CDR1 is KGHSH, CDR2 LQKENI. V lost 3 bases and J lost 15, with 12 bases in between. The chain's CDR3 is CASSPDREVFF. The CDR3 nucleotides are TGTGCCAGCTCACCCGACAGGGAGGTGTTCTTC.

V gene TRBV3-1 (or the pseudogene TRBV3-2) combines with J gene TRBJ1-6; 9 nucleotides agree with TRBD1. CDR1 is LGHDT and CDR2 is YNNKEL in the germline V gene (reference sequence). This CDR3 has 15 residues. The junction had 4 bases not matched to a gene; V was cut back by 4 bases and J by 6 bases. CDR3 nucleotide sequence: TGTGCCAGCAGCCGGGGACAGGGCCGTAATTCACCCCTCCACTTT. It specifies CASSRGQGRNSPLHF.

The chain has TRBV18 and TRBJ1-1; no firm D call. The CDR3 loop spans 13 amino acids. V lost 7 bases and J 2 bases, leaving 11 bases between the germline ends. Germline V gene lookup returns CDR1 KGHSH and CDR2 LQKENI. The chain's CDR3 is CASFLQPNTEAFF. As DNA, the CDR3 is TGTGCCAGCTTTTTACAGCCAAACACTGAAGCTTTCTTT.

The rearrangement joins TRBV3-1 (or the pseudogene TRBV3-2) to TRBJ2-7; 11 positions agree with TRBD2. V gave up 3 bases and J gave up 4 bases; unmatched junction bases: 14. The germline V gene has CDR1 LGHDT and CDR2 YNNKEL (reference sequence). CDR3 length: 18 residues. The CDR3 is CASSHGAFRLAGGYEQYF. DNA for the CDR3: TGTGCCAGCAGCCATGGCGCGTTCCGGCTAGCGGGAGGTTACGAGCAGTACTTC.

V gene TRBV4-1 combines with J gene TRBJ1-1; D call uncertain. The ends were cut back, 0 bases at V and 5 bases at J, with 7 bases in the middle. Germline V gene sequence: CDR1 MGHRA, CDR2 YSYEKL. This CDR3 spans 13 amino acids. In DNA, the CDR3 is TGCGCCAGCAGCCAAGAACGGGAAACTGAAGCTTTCTTT. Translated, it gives CASSQERETEAFF.

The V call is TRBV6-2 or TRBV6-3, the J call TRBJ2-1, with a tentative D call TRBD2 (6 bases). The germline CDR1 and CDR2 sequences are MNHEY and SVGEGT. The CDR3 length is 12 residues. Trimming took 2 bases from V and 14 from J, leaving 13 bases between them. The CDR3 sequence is CASSYAGGGKFF. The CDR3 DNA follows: TGTGCCAGCAGTTACGCCGGGGGTGGGAAGTTCTTC.

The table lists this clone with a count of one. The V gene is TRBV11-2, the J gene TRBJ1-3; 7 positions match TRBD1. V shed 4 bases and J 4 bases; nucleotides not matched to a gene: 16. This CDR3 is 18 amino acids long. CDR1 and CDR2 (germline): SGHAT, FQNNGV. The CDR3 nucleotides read TGTGCCAGCAGCTCGGGGCAGGGGGGCCCGGCGGCGGGAAACACCATATATTTT. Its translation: CASSSGQGGPAAGNTIYF.

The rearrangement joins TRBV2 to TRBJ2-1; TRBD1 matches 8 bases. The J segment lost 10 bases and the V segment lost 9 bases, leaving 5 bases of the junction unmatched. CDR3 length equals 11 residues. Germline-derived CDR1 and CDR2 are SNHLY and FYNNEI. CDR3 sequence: CARQGVGEQFF. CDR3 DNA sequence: TGTGCCAGACAGGGGGTCGGGGAGCAGTTCTTC. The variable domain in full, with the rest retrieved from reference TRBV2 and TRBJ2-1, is EPEVTQTPSHQVTQMGQEVILRCVPISNHLYFYWYRQILGQKVEFLVSFYNNEISEKSEIFDDQFSVERPDGSNFTLKIRSTKLEDSAMYFCARQGVGEQFFGPGTRLTVL.

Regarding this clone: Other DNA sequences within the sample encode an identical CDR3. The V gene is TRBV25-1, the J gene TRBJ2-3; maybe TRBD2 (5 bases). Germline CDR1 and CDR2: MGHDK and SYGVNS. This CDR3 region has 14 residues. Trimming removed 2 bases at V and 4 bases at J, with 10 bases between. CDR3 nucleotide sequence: TGTGCCAGCAGTGAAGTCGGTAGCGCAGATACGCAGTATTTT. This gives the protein CASSEVGSADTQYF.

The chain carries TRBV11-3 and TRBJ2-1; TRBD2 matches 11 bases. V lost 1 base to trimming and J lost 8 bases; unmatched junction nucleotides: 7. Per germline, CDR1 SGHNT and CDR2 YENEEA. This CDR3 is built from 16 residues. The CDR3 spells CASSLGMTSGIDEQFF. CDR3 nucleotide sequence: TGTGCCAGCAGCTTAGGGATGACTAGCGGGATCGATGAGCAGTTCTTC.

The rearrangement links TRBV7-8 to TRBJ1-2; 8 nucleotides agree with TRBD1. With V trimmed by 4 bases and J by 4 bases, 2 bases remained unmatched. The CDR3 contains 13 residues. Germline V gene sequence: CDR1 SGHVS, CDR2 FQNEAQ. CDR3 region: CASSSGQGYGYTF. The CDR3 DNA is TGTGCCAGCAGCTCCGGACAGGGCTATGGCTACACCTTC.

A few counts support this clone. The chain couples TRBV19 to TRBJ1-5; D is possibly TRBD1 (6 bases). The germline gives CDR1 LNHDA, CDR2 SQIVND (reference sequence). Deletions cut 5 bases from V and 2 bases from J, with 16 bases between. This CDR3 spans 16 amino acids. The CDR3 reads CASSGTTGLGNQPQHF. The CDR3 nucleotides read TGTGCCAGTAGTGGGACCACAGGGTTAGGCAATCAGCCCCAGCATTTT.

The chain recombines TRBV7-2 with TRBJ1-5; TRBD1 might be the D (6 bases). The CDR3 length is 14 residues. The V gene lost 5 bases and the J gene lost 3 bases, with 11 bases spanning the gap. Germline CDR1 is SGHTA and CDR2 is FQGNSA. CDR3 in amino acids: CASSPGQPNQPQHF. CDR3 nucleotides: TGTGCCAGCAGCCCTGGACAGCCCAATCAGCCCCAGCATTTT.

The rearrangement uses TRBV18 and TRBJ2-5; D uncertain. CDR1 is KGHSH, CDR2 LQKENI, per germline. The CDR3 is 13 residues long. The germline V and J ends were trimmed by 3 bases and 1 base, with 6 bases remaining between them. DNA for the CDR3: TGTGCCAGCTCACCTACAGCCCAAGAGACCCAGTACTTC. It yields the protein CASSPTAQETQYF.

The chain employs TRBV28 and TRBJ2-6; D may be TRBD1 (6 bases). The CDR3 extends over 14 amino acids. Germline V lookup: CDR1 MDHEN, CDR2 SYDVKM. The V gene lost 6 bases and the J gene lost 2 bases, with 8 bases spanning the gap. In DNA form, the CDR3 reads TGTGCCAGCAGGGGGGCCCCTGGGGCCAACGTCCTGACTTTC. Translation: CASRGAPGANVLTF.

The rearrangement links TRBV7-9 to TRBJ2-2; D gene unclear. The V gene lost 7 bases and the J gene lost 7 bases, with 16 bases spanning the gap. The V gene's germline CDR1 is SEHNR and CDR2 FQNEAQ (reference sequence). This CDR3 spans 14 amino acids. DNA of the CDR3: TGTGCCAGCAAGCTCGCCACCACGCACGGGGAGCTGTTTTTT. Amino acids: CASKLATTHGELFF.

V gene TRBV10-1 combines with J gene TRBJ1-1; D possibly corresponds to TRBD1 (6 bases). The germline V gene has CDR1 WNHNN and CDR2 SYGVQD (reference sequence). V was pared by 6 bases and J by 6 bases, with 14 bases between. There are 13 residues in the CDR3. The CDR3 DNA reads TGCGCCAGCAGGAGGGGGATGGAGGCTGAAGCTTTCTTT. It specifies CASRRGMEAEAFF.

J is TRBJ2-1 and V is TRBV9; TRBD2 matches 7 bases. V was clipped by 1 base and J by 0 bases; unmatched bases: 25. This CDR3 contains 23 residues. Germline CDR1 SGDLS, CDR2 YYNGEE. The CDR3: CASSVWADGLIAGRSLSYNEQFF. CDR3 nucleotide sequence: TGTGCCAGCAGCGTATGGGCGGACGGATTGATAGCGGGCCGAAGTCTCTCCTACAATGAGCAGTTCTTC.

The CDR3 bases are TGTGCCAGCAGTTTAAGGGGTCTCAACTGGATTTATAATTCACCCCTCCACTTT. The encoded protein is CASSLRGLNWIYNSPLHF. The chain joins TRBV27 to TRBJ1-6; maybe TRBD1 (5 bases). The germline V gene has CDR1 MNHEY and CDR2 SMNVEV (reference sequence). V was trimmed by 2 bases and J by 4 bases, leaving 18 bases between them. The CDR3 is 18 amino acids.

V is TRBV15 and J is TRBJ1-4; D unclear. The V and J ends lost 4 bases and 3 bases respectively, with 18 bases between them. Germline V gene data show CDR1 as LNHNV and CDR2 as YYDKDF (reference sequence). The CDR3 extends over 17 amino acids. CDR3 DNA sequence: TGTGCCACCAGCACCCTGAGCCCAACTCCCTCTAATGAAAAACTGTTTTTT. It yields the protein CATSTLSPTPSNEKLFF.

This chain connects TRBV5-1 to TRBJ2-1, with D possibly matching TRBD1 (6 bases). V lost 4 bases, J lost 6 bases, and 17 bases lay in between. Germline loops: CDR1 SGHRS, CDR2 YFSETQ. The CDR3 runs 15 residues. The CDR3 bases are TGCGCCAGCAGCCCGGGACACTCTGGGGGCAATGAGCAGTTCTTC. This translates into CASSPGHSGGNEQFF. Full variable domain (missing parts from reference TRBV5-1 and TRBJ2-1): KAGVTQTPRYLIKTRGQQVTLSCSPISGHRSVSWYQQTPGQGLQFLFEYFSETQRNKGNFPGRFSGRQFSNSRSEMNVSTLELGDSALYLCASSPGHSGGNEQFFGPGTRLTVL.